The sequence of this T cell receptor beta chain was determined in a study of T-cell reconstitution after alpha-beta-depleted transplantation in children. CDR3 size: 12 residues. Germline V CDR1 and CDR2: SNHLY, FYNNEI. Trimming took 7 bases from V and 3 from J, leaving 7 bases between them. TCRbeta library preparation incorporated unique molecular identifiers. TCRdb used MiXCR to reprocess the PCR reads, holding one entry per CDR3 protein. The data contain 700,000 to 850,000 distinct CDR3 sequences, roughly 15% of them seen just once; the ten biggest clones take up about 5%. Sequenced material: PBMCs, mostly from graft donor cells, taken 360 days after TCRalphabeta/CD19-depleted stem cell transplant. The chain employs TRBV2 and TRBJ1-3, with D uncertain. This sequence originates from a male patient under 18 who had a stem cell transplant for acute lymphoblastic leukemia, so the T cells may come from the graft donor. The CDR3 is CASTPGGNTIYF. In DNA, the CDR3 is TGTGCCAGCACTCCAGGTGGAAACACCATATATTTT.